The 5 T cell receptor beta chains below were found in one sample sequenced in a study of blood T cells in healthy people across ages. Through a sample-barcoded 5' primer and a J-beta primer mix, a second PCR was run for roughly 7 to 11 cycles. Each CDR3 protein gets one entry after TCRdb re-called the 5' RACE reads with MiXCR. The data show about 1.5 million distinct CDR3 sequences, about 45% seen once. Input material: blood. These receptors were obtained from a woman aged 18-29 years in good health.

V is TRBV10-3 and J is TRBJ2-5, with 11 bases matching TRBD1. Germline lookup yields CDR1 ENHRY and CDR2 SYGVKD. The CDR3 length is 15 residues. The V segment lost 2 bases and the J segment 2 bases; nucleotides outside the gene matches: 1. CDR3 nucleotides: TGTGCCATCAGTGAGGGGACAGGGGGTCAAGAGACCCAGTACTTC. Its protein is CAISEGTGGQETQYF.

This chain joins TRBV12-3 or TRBV12-4 and TRBJ2-1; TRBD2 aligns across 8 bases. J was trimmed by 6 bases and V by 1 base; bases with no gene match: 5. CDR3 size: 15 residues. The chain's CDR3 is CASSLGSGVVNEQFF. DNA of the CDR3: TGTGCCAGCAGTTTAGGTAGCGGGGTTGTCAATGAGCAGTTCTTC.

This clonotype occurred a few times. This chain's CDR3 is CASSQDASGYEQYF. CDR3 DNA sequence: TGTGCCAGCAGCCAAGATGCTAGCGGCTACGAGCAGTACTTC. The chain employs TRBV14 and TRBJ2-7; 7 bases agree with TRBD2. Per the germline V gene, CDR1 is SGHDN and CDR2 is FVKESK. The CDR3 contains 14 residues. With 0 bases clipped from V and 3 bases from J, the junction kept 2 bases outside the gene matches.

The table lists this clonotype with a few counts. V gene TRBV4-3 combines with J gene TRBJ1-2, with a possible D match to TRBD1 (5 bases). The germline CDR1 and CDR2 sequences are LGHNA and YSLEER. Trimming took 5 bases from V and 8 from J, leaving 18 bases between them. The CDR3 sequence is 14 residues long. CDR3 DNA: TGCGCCAGCAGCGGCGGGGCAGGGTATCGAGGCTACACCTTC. This translates into CASSGGAGYRGYTF.

This clonotype was recorded at least ten times. An end of the junction differs from the germline gene, which may be a read error. The chain is built from TRBV3-1 and TRBJ2-3, with D possibly TRBD1 on 5 matching bases. The CDR3 is 13 amino acids. Germline CDR1 and CDR2: LGHDT and YNNKEL (reference sequence). The DNA of the CDR3 is TGCGCCAGCAGCCAGGGATGGACAGATACGCAGTATTTT. Protein: CASSQGWTDTQYF.